This is a list of T cell receptor beta chains from one sample in a study of cytomegalovirus exposure and HLA in healthy donors. Assay: immunoSEQ multiplex PCR; the TCRdb copy retains only in-frame clones and omits some. The table has about 120,000 clones, approximately 80% seen once. Sequencing was done on a sample of PBMCs. These receptors were taken from a human donor in good health. Both conserved end residues are trimmed from each CDR3. Fields, in order: clone size, D gene, CDR3 length, V gene, CDR3 protein. The D gene is left open where the match is weak. Not every row has a clone size; where given, it reads once, few, many or a size class.

>-|-|14|TRBV9
ASSVVGRGSDTEAF
>-|TRBD2|14|TRBV7-2
ATSGLAGGRSYEQY
>-|-|10|TRBV25-1
ASSEWAGEAF
>-|TRBD2|17|TRBV18
ASSPNSLAGNTGSYEQY
>-|-|11|TRBV19
ASSINQGGEQY
>-|TRBD1|11|TRBV5-5
ASSGTVIYGYT
>-|-|12|TRBV6-4
ASSESREPDTQY
>-|TRBD1|10|TRBV28
ASLQGVGGYT
>-|-|13|TRBV28
ASSLSAGWLGEAF
>-|-|11|TRBV10-3
AISETGNSPLH
>-|TRBD2|15|TRBV5-1
ASSQTFGGSRDNEQF
>once|TRBD2|11|TRBV29-1
SAGTSGRDTQY
>-|TRBD2|19|TRBV2
ASSERSLSGSLISSYNEQF
>-|TRBD2|13|TRBV6-5
ASSPATSGSYEQY
>-|TRBD1|15|TRBV11-3
ASSTRDRGSSTYEQY
>-|TRBD2|13|TRBV6-1
ASSEWKRETGEQY
>few|-|14|TRBV5-1
ASSLDPGGVGNTIY
>-|TRBD2|12|TRBV7-3
ASSLTSGRNEQF
>-|-|12|TRBV2
ASNPGNLHQPQH
>-|-|11|TRBV10-1
ASSQTDNYEQY
>-|-|12|TRBV18
ASSPVEGPYEQY
>-|TRBD2|14|TRBV7-2
ASSRDGTIPYNEQF
>-|-|17|TRBV21-1
ASTSPLAGGIKDTGELF
>-|-|11|TRBV19
ATSNAANEKLF
>-|TRBD1|14|TRBV28
ASSRTGTGISYEQY
>-|TRBD2|12|TRBV11-3
ASSLRGEGETQY
>-|-|13|TRBV19
ASSRYARSNEKLF
>few|TRBD1|12|TRBV10-3
AIRPTGDHTEAF
>-|TRBD1|11|TRBV18
ASSQGQNYGYT
>-|-|14|TRBV6-1
ASSETGSSGANVLT
>once|TRBD1|15|TRBV28
ASSGGTGGLSIYGYT
>-|TRBD1|12|TRBV6-1
ASSSGGTGDGYT
>few|TRBD2|13|TRBV10-1
ASSDRAGGPGGQF
>-|-|13|TRBV28
ASSALGGSGNTIY
>-|-|12|TRBV9
ASSVMELPYEQY
>-|TRBD1|13|TRBV5-1
ASSFLNRGNTEAF
>-|-|13|TRBV7-8
ASSFQRAMNTEAF
>-|-|10|TRBV29-1
SVGSSGNTIY
>-|TRBD1|12|TRBV5-5
ASSLVDRGYEQY
>-|-|11|TRBV5-1
ASSLAARSEQY
>-|-|13|TRBV27
ASSLGSSSYNEQF
>-|-|13|TRBV28
ASTPGGAGSYEQY